This T cell receptor (beta chain) was recorded in a study of identical twins. Study results and limitations: Invariant populations such as MAIT and iNKT cells could partly muddle zero-insertion analyses.

Of note for this clonotype: The antigen remains undetermined.

From the 5' RACE reads, TCRdb called clonotypes with MiXCR, one entry per CDR3 protein. Here the sample spans hundreds of thousands of distinct CDR3 sequences, less than 7% being singletons. The CDR3 runs to 16 residues. CDR1 SGDLS and CDR2 YYNGEE come from the germline V gene. Trimming took 4 bases from V and 4 from J; bases not matched to a gene: 9. Each donor was a healthy Caucasian. Material: naive T cells sorted from blood. The genes are TRBV9 and TRBJ2-2; 8 bases map to TRBD2. The sequence came from a man younger than 30 in good health. This CDR3 is CASSPGGAPATGELFF. The CDR3 DNA follows: TGTGCCAGCAGCCCGGGGGGGGCACCTGCCACCGGGGAGCTGTTTTTT.